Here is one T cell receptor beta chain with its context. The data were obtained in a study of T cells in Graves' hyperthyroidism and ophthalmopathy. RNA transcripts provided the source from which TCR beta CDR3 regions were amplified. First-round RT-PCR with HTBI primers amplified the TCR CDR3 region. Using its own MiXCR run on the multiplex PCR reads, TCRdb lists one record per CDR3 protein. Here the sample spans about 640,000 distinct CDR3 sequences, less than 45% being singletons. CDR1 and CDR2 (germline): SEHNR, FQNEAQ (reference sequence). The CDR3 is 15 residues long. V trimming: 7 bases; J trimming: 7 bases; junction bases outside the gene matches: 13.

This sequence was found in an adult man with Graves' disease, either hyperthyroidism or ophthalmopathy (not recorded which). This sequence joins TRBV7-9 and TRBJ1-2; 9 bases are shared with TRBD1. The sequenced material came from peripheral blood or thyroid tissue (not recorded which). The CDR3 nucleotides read TGTGCCAGCACAGTAACAGGGGGCAGGGTTAGTGGCTACACCTTC. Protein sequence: CASTVTGGRVSGYTF.